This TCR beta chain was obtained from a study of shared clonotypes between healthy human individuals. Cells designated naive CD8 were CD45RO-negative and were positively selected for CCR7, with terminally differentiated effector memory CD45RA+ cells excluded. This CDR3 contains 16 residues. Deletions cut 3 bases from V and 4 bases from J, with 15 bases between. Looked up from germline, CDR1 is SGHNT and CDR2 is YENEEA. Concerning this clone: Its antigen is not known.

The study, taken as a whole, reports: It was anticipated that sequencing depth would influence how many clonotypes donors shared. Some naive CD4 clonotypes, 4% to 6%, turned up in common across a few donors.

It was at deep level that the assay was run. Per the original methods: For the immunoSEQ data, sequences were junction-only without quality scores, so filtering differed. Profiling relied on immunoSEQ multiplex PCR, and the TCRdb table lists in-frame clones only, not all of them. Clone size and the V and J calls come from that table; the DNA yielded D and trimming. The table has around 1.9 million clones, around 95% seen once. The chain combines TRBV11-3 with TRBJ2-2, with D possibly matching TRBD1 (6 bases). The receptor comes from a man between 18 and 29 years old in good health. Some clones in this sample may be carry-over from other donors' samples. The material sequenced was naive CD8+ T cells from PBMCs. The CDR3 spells CASSFRDTRGTGELFF. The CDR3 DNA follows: TGTGCCAGCAGCTTCCGGGACACCCGGGGCACCGGGGAGCTGTTTTTT.